The 24 T cell receptor beta chains below come from one sample, sequenced in a study of CD8+CD57+ T cells in acquired aplastic anemia. Patients chosen for sequencing had CD8+CD57+ cells that had expanded, as shown by flow cytometry. Genomic DNA was employed as the template in profiling TCR beta VDJ and CDR3. From the reads, TCRdb called clonotypes with MiXCR, one entry per CDR3 protein. The table includes 150,000 to 200,000 distinct CDR3 sequences, over 40% detected once. Sequenced input: sorted CD4+, CD8+, or CD8+CD57+ T cells (not recorded which) from PBMCs. These receptors came from a human donor with aplastic anemia.

The chain recombines TRBV19 with TRBJ1-6; D not resolved. Trimming cost V 4 bases and J 10 bases, with 8 bases left between them. The CDR3 is 12 amino acids. Germline-derived CDR1 and CDR2 are LNHDA and SQIVND (reference sequence). CDR3 residues: CASSNPDSPLHF. The DNA of the CDR3 is TGTGCCAGTAGTAACCCAGACTCACCCCTCCACTTT.

This clonotype was seen only a few times. In nucleotides, the CDR3 is TGTGCCAGCAGTGAATCCGGGGGCCTTAGCTCCTACGAGCAGTACTTC. Its protein is CASSESGGLSSYEQYF. This chain links TRBV25-1 with TRBJ2-7; D assignment may be TRBD1 or TRBD2 (6 bases each). Germline-derived CDR1 and CDR2 are MGHDK and SYGVNS. Trimming removed 1 base at V and 0 bases at J, with 13 bases between. The CDR3 is made up of 16 amino acids.

This clonotype was detected ten times or more. The J gene is TRBJ2-7, the V gene TRBV20-1, with D perhaps matching TRBD1 or TRBD2 (6 bases each). This CDR3 comprises 15 residues. Germline values: CDR1 DFQATT, CDR2 SNEGSKA (reference sequence). Trimming left V 7 bases short and J 0 bases short, with 19 bases between. CDR3 sequence (DNA): TGCAGTGAAAGAGCACCCGGGGGCAGCTCCTACGAGCAGTACTTC. Translating it yields CSERAPGGSSYEQYF.

This clonotype has at least ten counts. This sequence joins TRBV5-8 and TRBJ1-2, with TRBD1 identical over 8 bases. CDR3 length: 14 amino acids. The trim removed 9 bases at V and 3 bases at J, leaving 10 bases unmatched. The germline gives CDR1 SGHTS, CDR2 YDEGEE. The CDR3 sequence is CATLPGQAHYGYTF. CDR3 DNA: TGTGCCACATTGCCGGGACAGGCACACTATGGCTACACCTTC.

V and J are TRBV2 and TRBJ2-7, with 7 bases lining up with TRBD1. The germline V gene encodes CDR1 SNHLY and CDR2 FYNNEI. This CDR3 is built from 12 residues. V gave up 4 bases and J gave up 7 bases; unmatched junction bases: 4. The CDR3 here is CASSGQGPEQYF. CDR3 nucleotides: TGTGCCAGCAGTGGACAGGGCCCTGAGCAGTACTTC.

This clonotype occurred many times. The chain employs TRBV20-1 and TRBJ2-6; the D gene is possibly TRBD1 (5 bases). The germline gives CDR1 DFQATT, CDR2 SNEGSKA (reference sequence). This CDR3 contains 15 residues. Between the trimmed V and J ends, which lost 0 bases and 4 bases, there was a span of 10 bases. CDR3 sequence: CSARDRGKGANVLTF. In nucleotides, the CDR3 is TGCAGTGCTAGAGATAGGGGTAAAGGGGCCAACGTCCTGACTTTC.

The chain links TRBV7-3 to TRBJ2-2, with D hard to call. CDR3 length equals 13 residues. Germline V CDR1 and CDR2: SGHTA, FQGTGA. V lost 5 bases and J 2 bases, leaving 6 bases between the germline ends. DNA for the CDR3: TGTGCCAGCAGCCCCCAAAACACCGGGGAGCTGTTTTTT. It is translated as CASSPQNTGELFF.

The CDR3 sequence is CATRGTRIDEQFF. CDR3 coding DNA: TGTGCCACCCGTGGGACTAGAATCGATGAGCAGTTCTTC. The chain uses TRBV15 and TRBJ2-1, with TRBD2 matching 8 bases. V shed 8 bases, J shed 8 bases, and the junction held 8 bases outside the gene matches. This CDR3 spans 13 amino acids. Per the germline V gene, CDR1 is LNHNV and CDR2 is YYDKDF (reference sequence).

This clonotype was counted ten times or more. CDR3 residues: CASSSDTVNTEAFF. CDR3 in DNA: TGCGCCAGCAGCTCCGACACGGTGAACACTGAAGCTTTCTTT. V is TRBV5-1 and J is TRBJ1-1; D is undetermined. This CDR3 has 14 amino acids. CDR1 is SGHRS and CDR2 is YFSETQ in the germline V gene. V lost 3 bases to trimming and J lost 0 bases, with 9 bases between them.

This clonotype occurred many times. The rearrangement uses TRBV30 and TRBJ1-6; 9 nucleotides match TRBD1. The CDR3 sequence is 13 residues long. Trimming took 4 bases from V and 9 from J; bases not matched to a gene: 4. Germline V gene data show CDR1 as GTSNPN and CDR2 as SVGIG (reference sequence). Here the CDR3 DNA reads TGTGCCTGGAAGCGGACAGGGGTTTCACCCCTCCACTTT. Its translation is CAWKRTGVSPLHF.

The V gene is TRBV6-1, the J gene TRBJ1-1; D uncertain. Trimming removed 1 base from V and 8 bases from J, with 11 bases in between. The CDR3 is made up of 13 amino acids. CDR1 and CDR2 from the germline V gene are MNHNS and SASEGT. CDR3 sequence reads: CASSEDNPAEAFF. In DNA, the CDR3 is TGTGCCAGCAGTGAAGATAACCCCGCGGAAGCTTTCTTT.

This chain joins TRBV29-1 and TRBJ2-1; 15 bases fit TRBD2. Per germline, CDR1 SQVTM and CDR2 ANQGSEA. CDR3 length: 13 residues. J gave up 9 bases and V 6 bases, and 3 bases lay outside the gene matches. CDR3 sequence: CSVVGLAGGEQFF. As DNA, the CDR3 is TGCAGCGTCGTGGGACTAGCGGGGGGTGAGCAGTTCTTC.

J is TRBJ1-2 and V is TRBV2, with 8 bases that match TRBD1. Germline-derived CDR1 and CDR2 are SNHLY and FYNNEI. V shed 8 bases and J 4 bases; nucleotides not matched to a gene: 9. The CDR3 runs 14 residues. CDR3 residues: CASQRQGAGYGYTF. Here the CDR3 DNA reads TGTGCCAGCCAGCGGCAGGGGGCGGGCTATGGCTACACCTTC.

The chain couples TRBV7-3 to TRBJ2-1; D unclear. The CDR3 loop spans 12 amino acids. Germline-derived CDR1 and CDR2 are SGHTA and FQGTGA. V gave up 5 bases and J gave up 6 bases, with 8 bases separating them. CDR3 residues: CASSPQFNEQFF. CDR3 in DNA: TGTGCCAGCAGCCCGCAGTTCAATGAGCAGTTCTTC.

This clonotype was seen repeatedly, ten times or more. The chain links TRBV5-1 to TRBJ2-5; the D is unclear. The V end lost 3 bases, the J end lost 2 bases, and 11 bases lay between the germline ends. The CDR3 consists of 14 residues. In germline, CDR1 is SGHRS, CDR2 YFSETQ. Here the CDR3 DNA reads TGCGCCAGCAGCTCTGGACCGACACAAGAGACCCAGTACTTC. This gives the protein CASSSGPTQETQYF.

This clonotype has a single count. This sequence joins TRBV24-1 and TRBJ2-1; 9 bases fit TRBD2. Per the germline V gene, CDR1 is KGHDR and CDR2 is SFDVKD. The CDR3 sequence is 16 residues long. V was clipped by 5 bases and J by 6 bases; unmatched bases: 10. The CDR3 loop is CATSARISGRGNEQFF. For the CDR3, the DNA is TGTGCCACCAGTGCTAGAATTAGCGGGAGAGGCAATGAGCAGTTCTTC.

Ten or more counts support this clonotype. V usage is TRBV30 and J usage is TRBJ1-3; D unclear. Germline V CDR1 and CDR2: GTSNPN, SVGIG (reference sequence). Trimming removed 3 bases from V and 4 bases from J, with 1 base in between. The CDR3 extends over 10 amino acids. CDR3 coding DNA: TGTGCCTGGAGCGGAAACACCATATATTTT. The encoded protein is CAWSGNTIYF.

This clonotype was recorded at least ten times. The rearrangement links TRBV10-3 to TRBJ1-5; D ambiguous. The CDR3 is made up of 14 amino acids. Trimming removed 0 bases from V and 5 bases from J, with 8 bases in between. Germline assignment: CDR1 ENHRY and CDR2 SYGVKD. CDR3 sequence: CAISESRRDQPQHF. CDR3 bases: TGTGCCATCAGTGAGTCGAGAAGGGATCAGCCCCAGCATTTT.

The chain joins TRBV7-8 to TRBJ1-1, with no clear D. Trimming cost V 0 bases and J 1 base, with 6 bases left between them. The CDR3 is made up of 14 amino acids. Germline V gene data show CDR1 as SGHVS and CDR2 as FQNEAQ. The CDR3 here is CASSLAGENTEAFF. The CDR3 DNA reads TGTGCCAGCAGCTTAGCGGGCGAGAACACTGAAGCTTTCTTT.

This clonotype was recorded many times. V and J are TRBV11-2 and TRBJ2-1; TRBD2 matches 11 bases. Per the germline V gene, CDR1 is SGHAT and CDR2 is FQNNGV. Trimming at V came to 1 base and at J to 6 bases, leaving 14 bases not matched to a gene. There are 19 residues in the CDR3. The CDR3 protein is CASSLGVLAGAPWGNEQFF. CDR3 bases: TGTGCCAGCAGCTTAGGGGTACTAGCGGGGGCCCCATGGGGCAATGAGCAGTTCTTC.

In the case of this clonotype: This may stem from a read error, because a much larger clone lies one nucleotide away. V usage is TRBV7-2 and J usage is TRBJ2-5; TRBD2 is a possible D gene (5 bases). The germline V gene has CDR1 SGHTA and CDR2 FQGNSA. The CDR3 length is 13 residues. The CDR3 DNA sequence: TGTGCCAGCACCCCCCGGGGAGTAGAGATCCAGTACTTC. It specifies CASTPRGVEIQYF.

This clonotype was observed at least ten times. V gene TRBV2 combines with J gene TRBJ2-1; no clear D. The V gene's germline CDR1 is SNHLY and CDR2 FYNNEI. This CDR3 contains 14 residues. Between the trimmed V and J ends, which lost 5 bases and 2 bases, there was a span of 10 bases. This chain's CDR3 is CASSSLPAYNEQFF. The CDR3 nucleotides are TGTGCCAGCAGTTCCTTGCCAGCCTACAATGAGCAGTTCTTC.

This clonotype showed up many times. The genes are TRBV4-1 and TRBJ1-1; a weak D match, TRBD1 (5 bases). V was pared by 1 base and J by 1 base, with 16 bases between. In germline, CDR1 is MGHRA, CDR2 YSYEKL. This CDR3 region has 17 residues. The CDR3 here is CASSQAAGLGTNTEAFF. The DNA for the CDR3 is TGCGCCAGCAGCCAAGCCGCAGGGCTGGGGACGAACACTGAAGCTTTCTTT.

There are a few counts of this clonotype. J is TRBJ2-7 and V is TRBV29-1, with D maybe TRBD1 (7 bases). The CDR3 consists of 16 residues. Trimming took 3 bases from V and 2 from J, leaving 20 bases between them. Germline-derived CDR1 and CDR2 are SQVTM and ANQGSEA. CDR3 region: CSVEPTGRSPTYEQYF. CDR3 DNA sequence: TGCAGCGTTGAGCCGACAGGGAGGTCTCCCACCTACGAGCAGTACTTC.